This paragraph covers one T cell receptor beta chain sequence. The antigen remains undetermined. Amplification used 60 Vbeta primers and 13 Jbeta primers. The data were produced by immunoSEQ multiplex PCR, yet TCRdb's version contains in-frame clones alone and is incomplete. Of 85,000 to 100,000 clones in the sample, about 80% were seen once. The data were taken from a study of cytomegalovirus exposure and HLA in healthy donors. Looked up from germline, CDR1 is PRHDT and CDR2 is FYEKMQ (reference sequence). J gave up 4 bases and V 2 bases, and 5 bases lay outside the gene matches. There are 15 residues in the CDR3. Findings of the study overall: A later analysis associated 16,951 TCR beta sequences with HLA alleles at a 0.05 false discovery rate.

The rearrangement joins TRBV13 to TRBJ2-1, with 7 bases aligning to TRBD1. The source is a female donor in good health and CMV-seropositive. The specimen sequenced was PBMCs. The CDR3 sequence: CASSLKGAPYNEQFF. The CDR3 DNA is TGTGCCAGCAGCTTAAAGGGGGCCCCTTACAATGAGCAGTTCTTC.